The 21 T cell receptor beta chains in this list originate from one sample, sequenced in a study of somatic mutations in cytotoxic T cells in rheumatoid arthritis. Generated by immunoSEQ multiplex PCR, the TCRdb table keeps only in-frame clones and is missing some. The sample has about 10,000 clones, about 85% seen once. The sequencing sample was made of CD8+ T cells sorted from blood. The receptor set was obtained from an adult with rheumatoid arthritis.

The chain has TRBV5-1 and TRBJ1-1; D remains unclear. The V gene's germline CDR1 is SGHRS and CDR2 YFSETQ. The CDR3 loop spans 15 amino acids. Trimming removed 4 bases at V and 3 bases at J, with 16 bases between. Here the CDR3 reads CASSLGRFEHTEAFF. The CDR3 nucleotides read TGCGCCAGCAGCCTAGGGCGTTTTGAACACACTGAAGCTTTCTTT.

V and J are TRBV4-1 and TRBJ1-4; a weak D match, TRBD1 (5 bases). The V gene's germline CDR1 is MGHRA and CDR2 YSYEKL. The germline V and J ends were trimmed by 0 bases and 5 bases, with 13 bases remaining between them. This CDR3 is 16 amino acids long. CDR3 region: CASSQDSRQLNEKLFF. The CDR3 coding sequence is TGCGCCAGCAGCCAAGATAGCCGACAGCTAAATGAAAAACTGTTTTTT.

The chain has TRBV7-2 and TRBJ2-1, with 10 bases that match TRBD2. The CDR3 consists of 13 residues. Germline assignment: CDR1 SGHTA and CDR2 FQGNSA. V dropped 2 bases and J dropped 9; count of bases not matched to a gene: 1. The CDR3 region is CASSLLAGGEQFF. As DNA, the CDR3 is TGTGCCAGCAGCTTATTAGCGGGAGGTGAGCAGTTCTTC.

In its sample, this clone was seen once. The J gene is TRBJ2-4, the V gene TRBV2; 13 bases match TRBD2. Germline V gives CDR1 SNHLY, CDR2 FYNNEI. The CDR3 consists of 18 residues. V trimming: 6 bases; J trimming: 0 bases; junction bases outside the gene matches: 8. CDR3 nucleotides: TGTGCCAGCAGGACGACTAGCGGGGGGTCTAGAGCCAAAAACATTCAGTACTTC. It codes for CASRTTSGGSRAKNIQYF.

This sequence joins TRBV28 and TRBJ2-1, with TRBD2 identical over 12 bases. V lost 7 bases, J lost 4 bases, and 11 bases stayed unmatched. This CDR3 is 17 amino acids long. In germline, CDR1 is MDHEN, CDR2 SYDVKM. The CDR3 DNA reads TGTGCCAGCAAAGGGGCTAGCGGGAGGGCCGATTACAATGAGCAGTTCTTC. This translates into CASKGASGRADYNEQFF.

The rearrangement joins TRBV6-1 to TRBJ2-7; perhaps TRBD1 as D (6 bases). Germline values: CDR1 MNHNS, CDR2 SASEGT. V lost 2 bases and J lost 2, with 13 bases in between. This CDR3 spans 15 amino acids. CDR3: CASSEFWTATYEQYF. As DNA, the CDR3 is TGTGCCAGCAGTGAATTTTGGACAGCGACCTACGAGCAGTACTTC.

The chain joins TRBV12-5 to TRBJ2-3, with 10 bases identical to TRBD2. The CDR3 has 14 residues. Per the germline V gene, CDR1 is LGHNT and CDR2 is FRNRAP. V lost 5 bases to trimming and J lost 6 bases; unmatched junction nucleotides: 5. The CDR3 region is CASGLAGAWDTQYF. In nucleotides, the CDR3 is TGTGCTAGTGGTCTAGCGGGAGCGTGGGATACGCAGTATTTT. The full variable domain, completed using reference TRBV12-5 and TRBJ2-3, is DARVTQTPRHKVTEMGQEVTMRCQPILGHNTVFWYRQTMMQGLELLAYFRNRAPLDDSGMPKDRFSAEMPDATLATLKIQPSEPRDSAVYFCASGLAGAWDTQYFGPGTRLTVL.

V and J are TRBV7-6 and TRBJ1-2, with D unresolved. The CDR3 is made up of 12 amino acids. Germline V gene sequence: CDR1 SGHVS, CDR2 FNYEAQ. V gave up 5 bases and J gave up 7 bases, with 11 bases separating them. The CDR3: CASSPLGAGYTF. CDR3 in DNA: TGTGCCAGCAGCCCCCTAGGCGCTGGCTACACCTTC.

This chain connects TRBV6-5 to TRBJ2-6; no clear D. The V gene's germline CDR1 is MNHEY and CDR2 SVGAGI. This CDR3 is built from 13 residues. CDR3 in DNA: TGTGCAACCAATCAGTACGGGGCCAACGTCCTGACTTTC. Translated, it gives CATNQYGANVLTF.

The chain carries TRBV2 and TRBJ1-2; D unclear. There are 14 residues in the CDR3. V was pared by 7 bases and J by 4 bases, with 16 bases between. Germline V CDR1 and CDR2: SNHLY, FYNNEI. CDR3 loop: CASNFRVSGYGYTF. In DNA form, the CDR3 reads TGTGCCAGCAATTTTAGGGTATCGGGCTATGGCTACACCTTC.

The V and J genes are TRBV5-1 and TRBJ1-1; D call uncertain. Trimming removed 0 bases from V and 2 bases from J, with 2 bases in between. This CDR3 comprises 12 residues. Germline V lookup: CDR1 SGHRS, CDR2 YFSETQ. CDR3: CASSLDNTEAFF. CDR3 nucleotide sequence: TGCGCCAGCAGCTTGGATAACACTGAAGCTTTCTTT.

The J gene is TRBJ1-2, the V gene TRBV7-6; D gene unclear. Trimming removed 0 bases at V and 4 bases at J, with 12 bases between. The CDR3 sequence is 15 residues long. Germline assignment: CDR1 SGHVS and CDR2 FNYEAQ. This CDR3 is CASSLATMGGYGYTF. The CDR3, as DNA: TGTGCCAGCAGCTTAGCGACGATGGGAGGCTATGGCTACACCTTC.

DNA for the CDR3: TGTGCCATCACCTCGGGGGGCTTAGACACTGAAGCTTTCTTT. This codes for CAITSGGLDTEAFF. V usage is TRBV10-3 and J usage is TRBJ1-1; D perhaps matches TRBD1 (6 bases). The germline gives CDR1 ENHRY, CDR2 SYGVKD. V lost 7 bases and J 3 bases, leaving 15 bases between the germline ends. The CDR3 sequence is 14 residues long.

This clone occurred once. The chain carries TRBV27 and TRBJ1-2; 7 positions match TRBD1. Germline CDR1 and CDR2: MNHEY and SMNVEV (reference sequence). The CDR3 has 16 amino acids. V shed 2 bases and J 1 base; nucleotides not matched to a gene: 7. The CDR3 sequence is CASSLIGTENNYGYTF. CDR3 nucleotide sequence: TGTGCCAGCAGTTTAATCGGGACAGAGAATAACTATGGCTACACCTTC.

The chain is built from TRBV13 and TRBJ2-1; D unresolved. CDR1 is PRHDT, CDR2 FYEKMQ, per germline (reference sequence). V was trimmed by 4 bases and J by 4 bases, leaving 23 bases between them. This CDR3 spans 18 amino acids. CDR3 loop: CASSSLTESNRPYNEQFF. Written as DNA, the CDR3 is TGTGCCAGCAGCTCCCTGACCGAGTCCAACCGTCCATACAATGAGCAGTTCTTC.

The rearrangement links TRBV29-1 to TRBJ1-2; D not certain. The V gene's germline CDR1 is SQVTM and CDR2 ANQGSEA. The CDR3 contains 12 residues. V gave up 2 bases and J gave up 4 bases, with 8 bases separating them. For the CDR3, the DNA is TGCAGCGTTGAACACGGCTCCTATGGCTACACCTTC. Its translation: CSVEHGSYGYTF.

This clone has just a few counts. The chain joins TRBV27 to TRBJ1-6; 10 nucleotides match TRBD1. Per the germline V gene, CDR1 is MNHEY and CDR2 is SMNVEV (reference sequence). V gave up 8 bases and J gave up 7 bases; unmatched junction bases: 5. The CDR3 runs 14 residues. The CDR3 here is CASRWGQGNSPLHF. The CDR3 DNA reads TGTGCCAGCCGCTGGGGACAGGGGAATTCACCCCTCCACTTT.

The chain links TRBV5-1 to TRBJ2-3; D gene unclear. V was cut by 8 bases and J by 5 bases, with 12 bases left in between. The CDR3 covers 12 residues. CDR1 SGHRS and CDR2 YFSETQ come from the germline V gene. The CDR3 spells CASKHLEDTQYF. The DNA for the CDR3 is TGCGCCAGTAAACACCTGGAAGATACGCAGTATTTT.

This clone appeared once. This chain links TRBV6-5 with TRBJ2-2; 7 bases map to TRBD2. J gave up 5 bases and V 6 bases, and 3 bases lay outside the gene matches. Germline V gene lookup returns CDR1 MNHEY and CDR2 SVGAGI. CDR3 size: 13 residues. In DNA form, the CDR3 reads TGTGCCAGCAGCTATAGCGGGACCGGGGAGCTGTTTTTT. Translation: CASSYSGTGELFF.

The chain links TRBV19 to TRBJ2-4; 10 nucleotides agree with TRBD1. V shed 0 bases and J 5 bases; nucleotides not matched to a gene: 10. CDR1 and CDR2 from the germline V gene are LNHDA and SQIVND (reference sequence). The CDR3 spans 18 residues. Written as DNA, the CDR3 is TGTGCCAGTAGTATAGACCCCTCCGGGACAGGGGTTCAAAACATTCAGTACTTC. Amino acid sequence: CASSIDPSGTGVQNIQYF.

The chain links TRBV9 to TRBJ2-3; 11 nucleotides align to TRBD2. CDR3 size: 16 residues. The V and J ends lost 3 bases and 2 bases, in that order; junction bases with no gene match: 5. Germline V gene data show CDR1 as SGDLS and CDR2 as YYNGEE. In DNA, the CDR3 is TGTGCCAGCAGCGGACTAGCGGGACACTTCACAGATACGCAGTATTTT. The encoded protein is CASSGLAGHFTDTQYF. Complete variable domain (other parts from reference TRBV9 and TRBJ2-3): DSGVTQTPKHLITATGQRVTLRCSPRSGDLSVYWYQQSLDQGLQFLIQYYNGEERAKGNILERFSAQQFPDLHSELNLSSLELGDSALYFCASSGLAGHFTDTQYFGPGTRLTVL.